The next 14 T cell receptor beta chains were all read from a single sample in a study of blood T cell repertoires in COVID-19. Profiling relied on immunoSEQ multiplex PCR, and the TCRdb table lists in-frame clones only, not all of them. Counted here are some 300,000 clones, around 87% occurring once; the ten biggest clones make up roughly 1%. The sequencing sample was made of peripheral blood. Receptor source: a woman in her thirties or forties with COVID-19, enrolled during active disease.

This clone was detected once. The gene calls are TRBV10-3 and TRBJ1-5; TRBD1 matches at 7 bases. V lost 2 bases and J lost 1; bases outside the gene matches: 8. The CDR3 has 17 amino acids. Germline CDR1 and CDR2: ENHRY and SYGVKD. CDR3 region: CAISEAKGATSNQPQHF. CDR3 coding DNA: TGTGCCATCAGTGAGGCAAAGGGGGCAACGAGCAATCAGCCCCAGCATTTT.

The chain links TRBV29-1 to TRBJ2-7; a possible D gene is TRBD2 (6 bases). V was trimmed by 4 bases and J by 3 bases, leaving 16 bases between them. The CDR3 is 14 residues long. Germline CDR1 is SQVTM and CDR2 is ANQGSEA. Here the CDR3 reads CSVVLGTRIYEQYF. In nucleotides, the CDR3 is TGCAGCGTTGTACTCGGGACTCGGATCTACGAGCAGTACTTC.

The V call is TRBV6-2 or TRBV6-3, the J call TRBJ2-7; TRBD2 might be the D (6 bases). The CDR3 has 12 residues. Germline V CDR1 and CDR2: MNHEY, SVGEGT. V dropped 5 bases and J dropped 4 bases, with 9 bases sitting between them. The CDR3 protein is CASSKTSYEQYF. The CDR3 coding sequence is TGTGCCAGCAGTAAGACTAGTTACGAGCAGTACTTC.

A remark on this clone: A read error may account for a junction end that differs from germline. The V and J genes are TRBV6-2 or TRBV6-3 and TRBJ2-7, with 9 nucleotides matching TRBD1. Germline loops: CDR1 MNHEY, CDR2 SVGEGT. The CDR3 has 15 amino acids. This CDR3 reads CASSYSRTGEYGQYF. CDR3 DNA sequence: TGTGCCAGCAGTTACTCTCGGACAGGGGAATACGGGCAGTACTTC.

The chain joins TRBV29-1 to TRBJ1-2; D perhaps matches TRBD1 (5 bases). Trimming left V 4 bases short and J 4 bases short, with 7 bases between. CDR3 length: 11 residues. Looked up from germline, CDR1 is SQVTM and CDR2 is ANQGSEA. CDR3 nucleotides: TGCAGCGTTGGGCAGGGCTATGGCTACACCTTC. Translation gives CSVGQGYGYTF.

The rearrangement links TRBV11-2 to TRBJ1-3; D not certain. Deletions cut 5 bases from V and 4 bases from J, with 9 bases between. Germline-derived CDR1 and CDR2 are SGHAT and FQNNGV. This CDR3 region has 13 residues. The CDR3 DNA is TGTGCCAGCAGCCCTGCGTTGGGAAACACCATATATTTT. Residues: CASSPALGNTIYF. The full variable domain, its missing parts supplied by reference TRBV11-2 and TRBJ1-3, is EAGVAQSPRYKIIEKRQSVAFWCNPISGHATLYWYQQILGQGPKLLIQFQNNGVVDDSQLPKDRFSAERLKGVDSTLKIQPAKLEDSAVYLCASSPALGNTIYFGEGSWLTVV.

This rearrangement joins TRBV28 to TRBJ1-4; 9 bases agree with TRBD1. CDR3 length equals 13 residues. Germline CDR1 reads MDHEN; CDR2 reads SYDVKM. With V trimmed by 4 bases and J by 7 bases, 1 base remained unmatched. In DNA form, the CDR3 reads TGTGCCAGCAGTTCGACAGGGGGTGAAAAACTGTTTTTT. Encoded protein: CASSSTGGEKLFF.

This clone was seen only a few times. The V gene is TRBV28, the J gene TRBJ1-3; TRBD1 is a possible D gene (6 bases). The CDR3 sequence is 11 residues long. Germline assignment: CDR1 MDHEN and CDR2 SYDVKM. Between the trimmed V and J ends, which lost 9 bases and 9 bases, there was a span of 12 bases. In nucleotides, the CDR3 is TGTGCCAGTGCTAGGGGGGGCACCATATATTTT. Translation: CASARGGTIYF.

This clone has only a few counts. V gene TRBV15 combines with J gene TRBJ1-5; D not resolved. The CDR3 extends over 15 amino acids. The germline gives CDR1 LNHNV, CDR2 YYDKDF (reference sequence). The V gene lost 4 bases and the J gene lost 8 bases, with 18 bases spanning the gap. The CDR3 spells CATSNGRMGLEPQHF. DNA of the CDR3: TGTGCCACCAGCAATGGGAGAATGGGCCTCGAGCCCCAGCATTTT.

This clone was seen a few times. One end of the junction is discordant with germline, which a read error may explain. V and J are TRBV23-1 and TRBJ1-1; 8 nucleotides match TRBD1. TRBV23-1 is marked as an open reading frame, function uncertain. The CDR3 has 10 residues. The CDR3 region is CASRRDRSEF. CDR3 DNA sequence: TGCGCCAGCAGGCGGGACAGGTCGGAATTT.

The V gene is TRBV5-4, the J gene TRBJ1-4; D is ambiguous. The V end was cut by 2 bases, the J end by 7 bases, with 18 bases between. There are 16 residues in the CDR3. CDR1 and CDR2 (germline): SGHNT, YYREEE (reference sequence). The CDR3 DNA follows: TGTGCCAGCAGCTTTCTTGGGAGAGGAGGTAGTGAAAAACTGTTTTTT. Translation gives CASSFLGRGGSEKLFF.

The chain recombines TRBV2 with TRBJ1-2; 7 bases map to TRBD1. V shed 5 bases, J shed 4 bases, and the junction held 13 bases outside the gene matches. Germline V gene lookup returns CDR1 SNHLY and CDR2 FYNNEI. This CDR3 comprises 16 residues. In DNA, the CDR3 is TGTGCCAGCAGTCAGGGACTGGGACAGCGTACCTATGGCTACACCTTC. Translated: CASSQGLGQRTYGYTF.

CDR3 in amino acids: CASSHRTGLNNSPLHF. DNA of the CDR3: TGTGCCAGCAGCCACCGGACAGGGTTAAATAATTCACCCCTCCACTTT. This chain joins TRBV14 and TRBJ1-6; 8 bases line up with TRBD1. From germline, CDR1 is SGHDN and CDR2 FVKESK. The CDR3 runs 16 residues. J lost 5 bases, V lost 3 bases, and 6 bases had no gene match.

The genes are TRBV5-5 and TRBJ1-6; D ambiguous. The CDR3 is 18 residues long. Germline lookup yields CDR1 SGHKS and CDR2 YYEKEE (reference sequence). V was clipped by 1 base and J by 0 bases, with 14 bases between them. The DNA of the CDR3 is TGTGCCAGCAGCTTGAGGGAGGGCGGGAGCTCCTATAATTCACCCCTCCACTTT. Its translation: CASSLREGGSSYNSPLHF.